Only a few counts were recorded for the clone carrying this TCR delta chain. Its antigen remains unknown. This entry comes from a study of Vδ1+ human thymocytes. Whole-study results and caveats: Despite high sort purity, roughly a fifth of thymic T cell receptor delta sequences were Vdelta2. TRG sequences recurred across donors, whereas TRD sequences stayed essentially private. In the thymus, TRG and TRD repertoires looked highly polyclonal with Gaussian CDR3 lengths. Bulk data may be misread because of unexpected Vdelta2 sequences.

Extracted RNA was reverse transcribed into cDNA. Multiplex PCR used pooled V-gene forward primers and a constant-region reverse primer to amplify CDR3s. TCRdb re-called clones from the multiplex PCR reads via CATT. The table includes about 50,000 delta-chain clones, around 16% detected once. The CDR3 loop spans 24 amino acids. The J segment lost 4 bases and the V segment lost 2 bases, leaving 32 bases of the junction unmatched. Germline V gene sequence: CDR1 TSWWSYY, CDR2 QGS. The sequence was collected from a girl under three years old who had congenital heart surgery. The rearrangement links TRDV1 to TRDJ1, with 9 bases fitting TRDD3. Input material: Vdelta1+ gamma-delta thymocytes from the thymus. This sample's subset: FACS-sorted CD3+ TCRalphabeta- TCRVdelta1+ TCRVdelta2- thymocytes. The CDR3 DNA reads TGTGCTCTTGGGGAAACCCGATCCCCGACAACCGTACTGGGGGACGCGGATAGGGGCGATAAACTCATCTTT. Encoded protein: CALGETRSPTTVLGDADRGDKLIF.